This T cell receptor (beta chain) was captured in a study of identical twins. The CDR3 consists of 15 residues. V was cut by 7 bases and J by 4 bases, with 18 bases left in between. All of the donors were Caucasians in good health. This clonotype occurred a few times. A universal primer site came from template switching; cDNA carried unique molecular identifiers. TCRdb re-called the 5' RACE reads through MiXCR, storing one row per CDR3 protein. This sample yields roughly 250,000 distinct CDR3 sequences, of which over 11% are seen a single time; around 8.9% belongs to the top ten. Sequenced input: memory (CD45RO+) T cells sorted from blood. This chain joins TRBV12-3 or TRBV12-4 and TRBJ2-3, with a tentative D call TRBD2 (7 bases). This TCR was sampled from a woman younger than 35 in good health. The CDR3: CASKVGGGSADTQYF. CDR3 in DNA: TGTGCCAGCAAAGTCGGGGGCGGGAGTGCAGATACGCAGTATTTT.